The next 27 T cell receptor beta chains were all read from a single sample in a study of T cell responses to AZD1222 COVID-19 vaccine. Profiling relied on immunoSEQ multiplex PCR, and the TCRdb table lists in-frame clones only, not all of them. The sample includes some 110,000 clones, roughly 92% seen only once; the top ten take over 1.5%. The specimen was peripheral blood, collected on day 0 of AZD1222 vaccination. These receptors all stem from an adult in good health.

The genes are TRBV6-5 and TRBJ1-2; D unresolved. The CDR3 spans 15 residues. Germline lookup yields CDR1 MNHEY and CDR2 SVGAGI. Trimming cost V 0 bases and J 3 bases, with 11 bases left between them. The CDR3 DNA reads as TGTGCCAGCAGTTACTCCATGTTGGGAGACTATGGCTACACCTTC. Protein product: CASSYSMLGDYGYTF.

V usage is TRBV27 and J usage is TRBJ1-1; D remains ambiguous. V was cut by 3 bases and J by 1 base, with 9 bases left in between. The CDR3 runs 14 residues. The germline V gene has CDR1 MNHEY and CDR2 SMNVEV (reference sequence). The CDR3 sequence is CASSLRQSNTEAFF. The CDR3 DNA reads TGTGCCAGCAGTTTGCGCCAGTCGAACACTGAAGCTTTCTTT.

CDR3 loop: CASSSGAGPYGYTF. Here the CDR3 DNA reads TGCGCCAGCAGCTCGGGGGCAGGGCCGTATGGCTACACCTTC. The V call is TRBV5-1, the J call TRBJ1-2, with TRBD1 as a possible D gene (6 bases). The CDR3 extends over 14 amino acids. Germline V lookup: CDR1 SGHRS, CDR2 YFSETQ. V lost 3 bases and J lost 5, with 14 bases in between.

The chain has TRBV24-1 and TRBJ1-1, with D possibly matching TRBD1 (5 bases). The germline CDR1 and CDR2 sequences are KGHDR and SFDVKD. Trimming pared 3 bases from V and 5 bases from J, leaving 9 bases between. There are 13 residues in the CDR3. The CDR3 DNA reads as TGTGCCACCAGTGATCCCAGGGAAACTGAAGCTTTCTTT. Translating it yields CATSDPRETEAFF.

V and J are TRBV7-3 and TRBJ1-1, with a tentative D call TRBD1 (5 bases). V was clipped by 4 bases and J by 6 bases, with 15 bases between them. The length of the CDR3 is 14 residues. In germline, CDR1 is SGHTA, CDR2 FQGTGA. The CDR3 coding sequence is TGTGCCAGCAGCTCCACCTCGGGGGGGGCTGAAGCTTTCTTT. Encoded protein: CASSSTSGGAEAFF.

Turning to this clone: At the DNA level, this CDR3 is encoded by other sequences in the same sample as well. This sequence joins TRBV30 and TRBJ1-5; 8 bases are a match to TRBD1. V shed 1 base and J 5 bases; nucleotides not matched to a gene: 1. Germline values: CDR1 GTSNPN, CDR2 SVGIG (reference sequence). CDR3 size: 13 residues. The CDR3 DNA reads as TGTGCCTGGAGTGCACAGGGGGATCAGCCCCAGCATTTT. Its translation is CAWSAQGDQPQHF.

This CDR3 reads CASSLGAGQGYNEQFF. CDR3 sequence (DNA): TGCGCCAGCAGCTTGGGGGCGGGACAGGGGTACAATGAGCAGTTCTTC. V gene TRBV5-1 combines with J gene TRBJ2-1; 10 bases agree with TRBD1. Germline trimming cut 0 bases from V and 4 bases from J; bases unmatched to any gene: 4. This CDR3 has 16 amino acids. Germline CDR1 reads SGHRS; CDR2 reads YFSETQ.

The gene calls are TRBV11-1 and TRBJ1-3; D is uncertain. The germline CDR1 and CDR2 sequences are SGHAT and FQDESV (reference sequence). The CDR3 is 14 residues long. V shed 5 bases and J shed 0 bases, with 8 bases lying between them. CDR3 amino acids: CASSRQISGNTIYF. The CDR3, as DNA: TGTGCCAGCAGCCGTCAGATCTCTGGAAACACCATATATTTT. The variable domain in full, with the rest retrieved from reference TRBV11-1 and TRBJ1-3, is EAEVAQSPRYKITEKSQAVAFWCDPISGHATLYWYRQILGQGPELLVQFQDESVVDDSQLPKDRFSAERLKGVDSTLKIQPAELGDSAMYLCASSRQISGNTIYFGEGSWLTVV.

The rearrangement joins TRBV10-3 to TRBJ1-1, with TRBD1 as a possible D gene (6 bases). Germline V lookup: CDR1 ENHRY, CDR2 SYGVKD. The CDR3 consists of 14 residues. Trimming left V 5 bases short and J 3 bases short, with 13 bases between. The DNA for the CDR3 is TGTGCCATCAGTCAGGGGAGCTGGCACACTGAAGCTTTCTTT. It encodes CAISQGSWHTEAFF.

In DNA, the CDR3 is TGTGCCAGCAGTTACTCCCTAACCACAGATACGCAGTATTTT. Its translation: CASSYSLTTDTQYF. The V gene is TRBV6-6, the J gene TRBJ2-3; D unresolved. Germline-derived CDR1 and CDR2 are MNHNY and SVGAGI (reference sequence). The CDR3 contains 14 residues. Trimming removed 0 bases at V and 2 bases at J, with 6 bases between.

The genes are TRBV19 and TRBJ1-5; D is unresolved. This CDR3 is 12 amino acids long. CDR1 is LNHDA, CDR2 SQIVND, per germline (reference sequence). V lost 7 bases and J 2 bases, leaving 6 bases between the germline ends. The CDR3 DNA reads TGTGCCAGTAAGGCAGGCAATCAGCCCCAGCATTTT. It codes for CASKAGNQPQHF. The whole variable domain, remainder taken from reference TRBV19 and TRBJ1-5, is DGGITQSPKYLFRKEGQNVTLSCEQNLNHDAMYWYRQDPGQGLRLIYYSQIVNDFQKGDIAEGYSVSREKKESFPLTVTSAQKNPTAFYLCASKAGNQPQHFGDGTRLSIL.

This sequence joins TRBV19 and TRBJ1-2, with D unclear. The CDR3 totals 14 residues. V lost 3 bases to trimming and J lost 0 bases, with 8 bases between them. Looked up from germline, CDR1 is LNHDA and CDR2 is SQIVND (reference sequence). In nucleotides, the CDR3 is TGTGCCAGTAGTATCGGAGTTTCTAACTATGGCTACACCTTC. It specifies CASSIGVSNYGYTF.

V and J are TRBV5-1 and TRBJ1-5; the D gene is possibly TRBD1 (5 bases). Germline CDR1 and CDR2: SGHRS and YFSETQ. The CDR3 is 14 amino acids. V was pared by 4 bases and J by 4 bases, with 12 bases between. CDR3 amino acids: CASSPGRRNQPQHF. CDR3 nucleotide sequence: TGCGCCAGCAGCCCGGGACGGCGAAATCAGCCCCAGCATTTT.

The chain links TRBV6-2 or TRBV6-3 to TRBJ2-7; D not resolved. Germline V lookup: CDR1 MNHEY, CDR2 SVGEGT. CDR3 length: 13 residues. V lost 3 bases and J lost 3, with 9 bases in between. CDR3 sequence (DNA): TGTGCCAGCAGTTATGGGCAACGCTACGAGCAGTACGTC. Residues: CASSYGQRYEQYV.

The chain employs TRBV6-5 and TRBJ2-1, with 10 bases matching TRBD1. The CDR3 consists of 15 residues. The ends lost 4 bases at V and 9 bases at J; junction bases unmatched: 9. The V gene's germline CDR1 is MNHEY and CDR2 SVGAGI. The CDR3 bases are TGTGCCAGCAGTTTCCGGGACAGGGGATTTGGTGAGCAGTTCTTC. Amino acids: CASSFRDRGFGEQFF.

DNA for the CDR3: TGTGCCAGCAGCTTAGTCGGGACTAGCGGGAGTATGGGGGAGCAGTTCTTC. Translation: CASSLVGTSGSMGEQFF. The chain employs TRBV7-8 and TRBJ2-1, with 14 bases fitting TRBD2. Germline CDR1 and CDR2: SGHVS and FQNEAQ. V lost 1 base to trimming and J lost 10 bases; unmatched junction nucleotides: 9. The CDR3 length is 17 residues.

The chain employs TRBV4-2 and TRBJ1-2; D is unresolved. CDR1 and CDR2 from the germline V gene are LGHNA and YNFKEQ. V lost 3 bases and J lost 8, with 10 bases in between. CDR3 length: 12 residues. This CDR3 reads CASSQRSEGYTF. In nucleotides, the CDR3 is TGTGCCAGCAGCCAGAGGAGCGAGGGCTACACCTTC.

The chain recombines TRBV4-3 with TRBJ2-5; D might be TRBD1 or TRBD2, each matching 5 bases. The germline V and J ends were trimmed by 3 bases and 2 bases, with 16 bases remaining between them. The CDR3 covers 16 residues. Germline V gene data show CDR1 as LGHNA and CDR2 as YSLEER. The CDR3 region is CASSQNAGTEQETQYF. In nucleotides, the CDR3 is TGCGCCAGCAGCCAGAACGCCGGGACGGAGCAAGAGACCCAGTACTTC.

CDR3 coding DNA: TGTGCCAGCAGCTCCTCTCGCCAGGGGCGGGGTGGCTACACCTTC. This gives the protein CASSSSRQGRGGYTF. The gene calls are TRBV7-8 and TRBJ1-2, with D maybe TRBD1 (6 bases). Looked up from germline, CDR1 is SGHVS and CDR2 is FQNEAQ. The V and J ends lost 4 bases and 7 bases respectively, with 19 bases between them. The CDR3 consists of 15 residues.

The J gene is TRBJ1-1, the V gene TRBV9; D remains unclear. This CDR3 has 14 amino acids. Germline V CDR1 and CDR2: SGDLS, YYNGEE. Trimming cost V 0 bases and J 10 bases, with 16 bases left between them. CDR3 residues: CASSVAPLRSAAFF. In DNA form, the CDR3 reads TGTGCCAGCAGCGTAGCTCCCCTTCGGTCCGCAGCTTTCTTT.

The gene calls are TRBV6-5 and TRBJ2-2; 11 bases agree with TRBD2. After removal of 6 bases from V and 4 bases from J, the junction contained 4 bases not matched to a gene. Germline lookup yields CDR1 MNHEY and CDR2 SVGAGI. This CDR3 is 15 amino acids long. The CDR3 is CASRLSGGGTGELFF. Here the CDR3 DNA reads TGTGCCAGCAGGCTTAGCGGGGGGGGCACCGGGGAGCTGTTTTTT.

The rearrangement links TRBV6-2 or TRBV6-3 to TRBJ2-7; D unresolved. Germline V gene data show CDR1 as MNHEY and CDR2 as SVGEGT. V was trimmed by 6 bases and J by 12 bases, leaving 30 bases between them. The CDR3 is 16 amino acids. CDR3 sequence: CASSPRDLNRAVPGYV. DNA for the CDR3: TGTGCCAGCAGCCCCCGCGACCTAAACCGGGCCGTCCCTGGGTACGTC.

The CDR3 loop reads CASSQAGTGVTEAFF. The CDR3 DNA sequence: TGTGCCAGCAGCCAAGCCGGGACAGGGGTAACGGAAGCTTTCTTT. The V gene is TRBV3-1 (or the pseudogene TRBV3-2), the J gene TRBJ1-1; 10 nucleotides agree with TRBD1. Germline V gene sequence: CDR1 LGHDT, CDR2 YNNKEL (reference sequence). V dropped 1 base and J dropped 8; count of bases not matched to a gene: 7. This CDR3 spans 15 amino acids.

In the case of this clone: This specimen includes other DNA sequences encoding the same CDR3. This rearrangement joins TRBV10-3 to TRBJ1-2; D is ambiguous. The CDR3 sequence is 12 residues long. CDR1 ENHRY and CDR2 SYGVKD come from the germline V gene. Trimming took off 0 bases at V and 4 bases at J, with 3 bases between the two ends. The DNA for the CDR3 is TGTGCCATCAGTGAGTCCGGCTATGGCTACACCTTC. Its translation: CAISESGYGYTF.

This chain links TRBV6-5 with TRBJ1-6; no firm D call. Germline CDR1 reads MNHEY; CDR2 reads SVGAGI. Trimming stripped 6 bases from V and 7 bases from J, with 10 bases between. The CDR3 has 13 residues. The CDR3 region has the DNA TGTGCCAGCAGCCAGGCCCCAAATTCACCCCTCCACTTT. This sequence encodes CASSQAPNSPLHF.

The chain recombines TRBV14 with TRBJ1-4; D possibly corresponds to TRBD1 (5 bases). CDR3 length: 12 amino acids. Trimming cost V 1 base and J 10 bases, with 7 bases left between them. Germline V CDR1 and CDR2: SGHDN, FVKESK. The CDR3 DNA is TGTGCCAGCAGCCAAGTGGGGCCAAAACTGTTTTTT. Amino acids: CASSQVGPKLFF.

The chain is built from TRBV14 and TRBJ2-2; D may be TRBD2 (7 bases). Germline loops: CDR1 SGHDN, CDR2 FVKESK. There are 14 residues in the CDR3. Trimming took 5 bases from V and 3 from J, leaving 10 bases between them. The DNA of the CDR3 is TGTGCCAGCAGCGGGGGGGCGTACACCGGGGAGCTGTTTTTT. Protein sequence: CASSGGAYTGELFF.